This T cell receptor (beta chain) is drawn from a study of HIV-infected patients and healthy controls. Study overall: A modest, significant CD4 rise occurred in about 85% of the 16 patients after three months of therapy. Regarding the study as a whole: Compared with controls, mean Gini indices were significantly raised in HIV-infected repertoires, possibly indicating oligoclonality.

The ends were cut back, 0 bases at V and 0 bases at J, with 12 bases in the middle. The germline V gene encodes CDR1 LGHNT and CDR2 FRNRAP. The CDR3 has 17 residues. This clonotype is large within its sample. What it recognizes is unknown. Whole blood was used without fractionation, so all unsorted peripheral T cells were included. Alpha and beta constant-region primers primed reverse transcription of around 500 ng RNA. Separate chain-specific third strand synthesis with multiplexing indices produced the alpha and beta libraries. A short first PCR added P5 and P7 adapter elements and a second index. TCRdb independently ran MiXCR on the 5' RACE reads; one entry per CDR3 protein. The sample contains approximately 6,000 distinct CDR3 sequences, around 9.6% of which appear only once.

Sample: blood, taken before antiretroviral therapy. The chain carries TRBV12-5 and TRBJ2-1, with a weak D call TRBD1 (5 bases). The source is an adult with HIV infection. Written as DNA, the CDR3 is TGTGCTAGTGGTTTGGTACTAAGGGGTGTCTCCTACAATGAGCAGTTCTTC. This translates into CASGLVLRGVSYNEQFF.